The text below deals with one T cell receptor beta chain. MiXCR was run by TCRdb on the 5' RACE reads, yielding one entry per CDR3 protein. The table lists about 42,000 distinct CDR3 sequences, 7.1% of them singletons, with approximately 4.5% in the top ten. The data are from a study of early T cells in non-severe SARS-CoV-2 infection. V was pared by 1 base and J by 0 bases, with 11 bases between. Germline V gene sequence: CDR1 ENHRY, CDR2 SYGVKD. The CDR3 extends over 16 amino acids. The source material was whole blood. This TCR derives from an adult who was a healthcare worker with PCR-confirmed SARS-CoV-2 infection or an uninfected control (not recorded which). The genes are TRBV10-3 and TRBJ2-3; D is ambiguous. CDR3 sequence reads: CAISEFQTASTDTQYF. For the CDR3, the DNA is TGTGCCATCAGTGAGTTCCAGACTGCTAGCACAGATACGCAGTATTTT.